This TCR beta chain was captured in a study of blood T cell repertoires in COVID-19 (TCRdb year 2020). For the study in its entirety: Samples from collaborators originated in the United States, Italy and Spain and spanned both the acute and convalescent phases of COVID-19. The prospective study material was composed of cDNA or gDNA derived from T cells, B-cell-depleted T cells, or PBMCs. Subjects who had been exposed to COVID-19, were actively infected with it, or had recovered from it provided the deeply sampled blood TCRbeta repertoires that made up the dataset. A freely available public database, intended as a resource for researchers studying the immune response to SARS-CoV-2, is where the repertoires were released. The samples were drawn from the first 160 participants of the ongoing ImmuneRACE study and from 950 to 1,500 subjects provided by 6 global collaborators. A de-identified subject ID, COVID-19 status, age in years and sex were almost always included in the sample metadata. Where available, HLA class I and class II types were taken from metadata supplied by the sample provider and were not determined by assay-based typing.

A note on this clone: Its antigen target is currently unknown. Nothing much larger sits one base from this clone, and base qualities are not available.

The immunoSEQ Assay, a bias-controlled multiplex PCR, was used to amplify TCRbeta CDR3 regions from genomic DNA. In the authors' own workflow: Nucleated cell counts per sample were estimated from amplification of reference gene primers within the assay. To quantify the absolute abundance of each unique TCRbeta CDR3 rearrangement, sequence reads were collapsed and filtered. Productive Simpson clonality was computed per sample as the square root of Simpson's diversity index over productive rearrangements. TCRdb limited this immuneACCESS table to in-frame rearrangements with V and J called. A share of clones is missing; checked studies link under half to unresolved V genes, and the rest is unexplained. The V and J calls and clone size were taken over from that table, and D and trimming were inferred from the DNA. Recorded for this sample are approximately 90,000 clones; around 82% of them occurred a single time. Of the sample, around an eighth is held by the ten largest clones.

What the authors observed across the whole study: The amount of clinical and demographic metadata varied by source and participant and was provided uncurated.

The collaborating institutions used their own protocols to collect whole blood in K2EDTA tubes. Collaborator samples were shipped for TCRbeta analysis as frozen whole blood, isolated PBMCs, or DNA extracted from either sample type. V is shortened by 4 bases, J by 6 bases, and the region joining them spans 17 bases. In the germline V gene, CDR1 corresponds to SGHDT and CDR2 to YYEEEE. From its cysteine to its phenylalanine, the CDR3 spans 16 amino acids. CDR3 DNA only is kept here, 48 bases in frame from base 1. Sequencing used peripheral blood. The sequence is built from TRBV5-6 and TRBJ1-6; the D gene identity is not certain. The clonotype was recovered from a human donor in a cohort sampled during active COVID-19. The CDR3 amino acid sequence is: CASSMGSRFPNSPLHF. In nucleotides, the sequence is TGTGCCAGCAGCATGGGGTCGAGGTTTCCTAATTCACCCCTCCACTTT. Where the CDR3 stops, the reference TRBV5-6 and TRBJ1-6 genes take over; the full variable domain is DAGVTQSPTHLIKTRGQQVTLRCSPKSGHDTVSWYQQALGQGPQFIFQYYEEEERQRGNFPDRFSGHQFPNYSSELNVNALLLGDSALYLCASSMGSRFPNSPLHFGNGTRLTVT.